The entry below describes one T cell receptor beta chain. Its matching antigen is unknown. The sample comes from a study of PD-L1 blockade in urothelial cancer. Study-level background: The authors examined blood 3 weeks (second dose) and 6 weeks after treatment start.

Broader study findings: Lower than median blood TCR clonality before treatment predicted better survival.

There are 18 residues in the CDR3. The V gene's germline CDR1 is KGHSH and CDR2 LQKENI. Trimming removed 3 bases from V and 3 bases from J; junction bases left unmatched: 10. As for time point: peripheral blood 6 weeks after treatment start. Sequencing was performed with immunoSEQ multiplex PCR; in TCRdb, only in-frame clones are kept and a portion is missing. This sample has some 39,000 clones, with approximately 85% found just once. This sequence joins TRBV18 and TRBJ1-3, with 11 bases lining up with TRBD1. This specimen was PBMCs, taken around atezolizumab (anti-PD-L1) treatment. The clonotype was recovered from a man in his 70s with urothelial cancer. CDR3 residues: CASSPNPPGQGVGNTIYF. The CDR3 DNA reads TGTGCCAGCTCACCGAATCCCCCGGGACAGGGGGTTGGAAACACCATATATTTT.